The clone carrying this T cell receptor beta chain was counted a single time. This sample is drawn from a study of cytomegalovirus exposure and HLA in healthy donors. For the study at large: Previous work identified around 120 million unique TCR beta sequences from roughly 180 million T cells.

Donors were ostensibly healthy at sampling, although undocumented immune exposures were probable. The length of the CDR3 is 11 residues. Trimming took 5 bases from V and 8 from J, leaving 9 bases between them. Per the germline V gene, CDR1 is MDHEN and CDR2 is SYDVKM. PCR employed 60 Vbeta and 13 Jbeta primers. The data were produced by immunoSEQ multiplex PCR, yet TCRdb's version contains in-frame clones alone and is incomplete. The table shows over 75,000 clones, with 84% occurring only once. The chain carries TRBV28 and TRBJ1-1; D call uncertain. The source material was PBMCs. This clonotype was obtained from a woman aged 50 to 60 in good health and CMV-seronegative. CDR3 in DNA: TGTGCCAGCAGTATCCCCGGGGAAGCTTTCTTT. Translated: CASSIPGEAFF.